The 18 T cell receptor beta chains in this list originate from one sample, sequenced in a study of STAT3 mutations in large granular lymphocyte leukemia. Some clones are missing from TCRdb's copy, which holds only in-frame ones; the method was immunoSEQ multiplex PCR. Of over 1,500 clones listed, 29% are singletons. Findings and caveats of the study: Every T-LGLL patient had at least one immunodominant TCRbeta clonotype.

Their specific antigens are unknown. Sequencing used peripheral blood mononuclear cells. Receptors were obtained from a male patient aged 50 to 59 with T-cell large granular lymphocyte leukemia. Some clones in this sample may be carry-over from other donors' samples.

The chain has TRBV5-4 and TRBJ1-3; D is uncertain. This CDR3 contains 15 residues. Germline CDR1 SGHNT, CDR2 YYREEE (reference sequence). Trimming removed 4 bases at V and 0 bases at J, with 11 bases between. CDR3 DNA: TGTGCCAGCAGCACCATGATTAGCTCTGGAAACACCATATATTTT. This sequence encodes CASSTMISSGNTIYF.

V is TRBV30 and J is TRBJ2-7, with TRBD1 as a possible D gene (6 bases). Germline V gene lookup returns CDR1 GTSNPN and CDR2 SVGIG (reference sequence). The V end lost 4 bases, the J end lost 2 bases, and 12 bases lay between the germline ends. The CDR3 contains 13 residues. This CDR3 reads CAWNPQGPYEQYF. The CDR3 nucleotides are TGTGCCTGGAACCCTCAGGGGCCCTACGAGCAGTACTTC. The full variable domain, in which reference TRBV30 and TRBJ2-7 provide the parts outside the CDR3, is SQTIHQWPATLVQPVGSPLSLECTVEGTSNPNLYWYRQAAGRGLQLLFYSVGIGQISSEVPQNLSASRPQDRQFILSSKKLLLSDSGFYLCAWNPQGPYEQYFGPGTRLTVT.

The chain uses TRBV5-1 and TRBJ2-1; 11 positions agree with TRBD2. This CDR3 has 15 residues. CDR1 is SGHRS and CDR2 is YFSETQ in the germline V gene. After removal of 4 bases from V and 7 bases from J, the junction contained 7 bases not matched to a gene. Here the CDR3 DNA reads TGCGCCAGCAGCCCGACTAGCGGGGCATTAAATGAGCAGTTCTTC. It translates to CASSPTSGALNEQFF.

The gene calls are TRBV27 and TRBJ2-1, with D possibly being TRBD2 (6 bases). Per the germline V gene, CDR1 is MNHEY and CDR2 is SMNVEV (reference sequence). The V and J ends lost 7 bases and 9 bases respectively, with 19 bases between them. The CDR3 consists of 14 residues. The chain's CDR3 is CASTTLSGLSEQFF. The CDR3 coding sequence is TGTGCCAGCACGACCCTCAGCGGGCTGAGTGAGCAGTTCTTC.

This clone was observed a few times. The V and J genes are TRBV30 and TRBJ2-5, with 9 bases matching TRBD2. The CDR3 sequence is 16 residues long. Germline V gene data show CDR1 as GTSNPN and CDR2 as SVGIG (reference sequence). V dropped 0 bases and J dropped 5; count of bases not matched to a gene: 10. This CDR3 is CAWSVLGGRAWETQYF. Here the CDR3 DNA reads TGTGCCTGGAGTGTACTCGGCGGGAGGGCGTGGGAGACCCAGTACTTC.

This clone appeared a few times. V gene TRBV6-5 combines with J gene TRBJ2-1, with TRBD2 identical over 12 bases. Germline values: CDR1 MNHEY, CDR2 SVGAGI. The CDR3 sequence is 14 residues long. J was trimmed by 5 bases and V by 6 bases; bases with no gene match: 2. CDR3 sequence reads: CASRLAGGHNEQFF. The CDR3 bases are TGTGCCAGCAGACTAGCGGGAGGCCACAATGAGCAGTTCTTC.

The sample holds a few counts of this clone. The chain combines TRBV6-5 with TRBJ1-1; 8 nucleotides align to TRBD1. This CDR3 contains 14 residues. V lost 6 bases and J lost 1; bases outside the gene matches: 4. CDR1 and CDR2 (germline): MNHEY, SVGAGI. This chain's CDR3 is CASSPTGGNTEAFF. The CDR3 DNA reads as TGTGCCAGCAGCCCTACAGGGGGGAACACTGAAGCTTTCTTT.

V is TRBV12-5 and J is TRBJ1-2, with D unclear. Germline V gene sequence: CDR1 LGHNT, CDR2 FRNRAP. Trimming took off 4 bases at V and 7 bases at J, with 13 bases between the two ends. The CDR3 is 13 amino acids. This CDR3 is CASGSPPRGGYTF. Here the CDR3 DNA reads TGTGCTAGTGGTTCCCCCCCACGAGGTGGCTACACCTTC.

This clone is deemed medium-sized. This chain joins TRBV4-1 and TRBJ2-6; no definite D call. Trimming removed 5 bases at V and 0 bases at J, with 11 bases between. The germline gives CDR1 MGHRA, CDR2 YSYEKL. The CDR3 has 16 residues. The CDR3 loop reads CASSNQPDSGANVLTF. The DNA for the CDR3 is TGCGCCAGCAGCAACCAGCCGGACTCTGGGGCCAACGTCCTGACTTTC.

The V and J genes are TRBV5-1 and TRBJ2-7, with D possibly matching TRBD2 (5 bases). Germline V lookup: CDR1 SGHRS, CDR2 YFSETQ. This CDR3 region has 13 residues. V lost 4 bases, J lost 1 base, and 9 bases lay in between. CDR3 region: CASSPGGSYEQYF. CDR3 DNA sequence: TGCGCCAGCAGCCCGGGCGGGTCCTACGAGCAGTACTTC.

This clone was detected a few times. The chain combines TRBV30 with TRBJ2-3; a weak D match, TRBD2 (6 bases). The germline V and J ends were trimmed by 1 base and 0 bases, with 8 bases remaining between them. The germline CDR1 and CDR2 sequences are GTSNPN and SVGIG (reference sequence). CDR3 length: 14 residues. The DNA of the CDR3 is TGTGCCTGGAGTGGCGGGGCTAGCACAGATACGCAGTATTTT. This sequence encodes CAWSGGASTDTQYF.

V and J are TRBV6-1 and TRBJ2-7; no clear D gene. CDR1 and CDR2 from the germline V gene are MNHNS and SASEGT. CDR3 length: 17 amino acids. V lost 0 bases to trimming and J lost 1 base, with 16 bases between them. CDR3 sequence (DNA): TGTGCCAGCAGTGAAGCTAAGGGTCGAGCTGGGTCCTACGAGCAGTACTTC. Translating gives CASSEAKGRAGSYEQYF.

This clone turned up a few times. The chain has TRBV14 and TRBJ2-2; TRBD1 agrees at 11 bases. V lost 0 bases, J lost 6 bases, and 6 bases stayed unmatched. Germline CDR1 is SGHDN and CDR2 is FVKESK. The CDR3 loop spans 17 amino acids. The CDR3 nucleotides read TGTGCCAGCAGCCAAGACCAAGGGACAGGGGGTTCCGGGGAGCTGTTTTTT. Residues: CASSQDQGTGGSGELFF.

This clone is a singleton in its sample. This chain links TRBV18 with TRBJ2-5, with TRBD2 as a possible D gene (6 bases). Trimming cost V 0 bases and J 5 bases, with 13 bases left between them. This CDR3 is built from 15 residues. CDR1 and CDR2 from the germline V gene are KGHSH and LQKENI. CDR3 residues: CASSPPAGPRETQYF. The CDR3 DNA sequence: TGTGCCAGCTCACCACCCGCGGGGCCTCGGGAGACCCAGTACTTC.

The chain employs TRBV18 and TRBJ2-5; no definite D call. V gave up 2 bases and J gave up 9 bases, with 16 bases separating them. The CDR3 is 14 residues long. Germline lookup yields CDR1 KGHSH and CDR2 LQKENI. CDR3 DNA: TGTGCCAGCTCACCAACCGACTTACCCTCGGCCCAGTACTTC. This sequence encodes CASSPTDLPSAQYF.

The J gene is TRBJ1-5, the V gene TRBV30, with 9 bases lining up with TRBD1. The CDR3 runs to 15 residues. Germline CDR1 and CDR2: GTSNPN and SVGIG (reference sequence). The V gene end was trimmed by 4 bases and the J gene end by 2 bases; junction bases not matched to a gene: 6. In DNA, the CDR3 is TGTGCCTGGAACAGACAGGGGGGTGGCAATCAGCCCCAGCATTTT. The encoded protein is CAWNRQGGGNQPQHF.

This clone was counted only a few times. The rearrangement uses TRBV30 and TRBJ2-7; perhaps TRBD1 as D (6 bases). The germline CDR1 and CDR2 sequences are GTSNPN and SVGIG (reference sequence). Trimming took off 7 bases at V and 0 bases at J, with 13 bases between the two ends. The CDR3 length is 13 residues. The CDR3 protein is CASIQGYSYEQYF. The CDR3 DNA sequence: TGTGCCTCGATACAGGGCTACTCCTACGAGCAGTACTTC.

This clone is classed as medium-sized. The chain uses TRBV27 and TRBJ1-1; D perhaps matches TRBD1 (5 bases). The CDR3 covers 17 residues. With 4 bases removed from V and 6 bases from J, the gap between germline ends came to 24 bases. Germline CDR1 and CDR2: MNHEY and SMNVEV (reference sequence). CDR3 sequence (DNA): TGTGCCAGCAGTTCACAAACCTCCGGGGGGTTAGGTTCTGAAGCTTTCTTT. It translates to CASSSQTSGGLGSEAFF.